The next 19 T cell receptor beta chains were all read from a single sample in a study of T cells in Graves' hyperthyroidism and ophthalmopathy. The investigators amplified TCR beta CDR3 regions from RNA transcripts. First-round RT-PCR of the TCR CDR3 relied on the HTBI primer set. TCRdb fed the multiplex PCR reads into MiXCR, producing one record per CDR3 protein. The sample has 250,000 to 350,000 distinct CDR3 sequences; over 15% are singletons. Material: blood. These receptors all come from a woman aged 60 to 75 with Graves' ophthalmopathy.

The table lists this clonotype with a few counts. The CDR3 loop reads CASSQERTGERGEGQHF. Written as DNA, the CDR3 is TGCGCCAGCAGCCAAGAGAGAACAGGGGAAAGGGGAGAGGGCCAGCATTTT. V usage is TRBV4-1 and J usage is TRBJ1-5, with 7 bases matching TRBD1. The V gene's germline CDR1 is MGHRA and CDR2 YSYEKL. This CDR3 has 17 amino acids. V lost 0 bases to trimming and J lost 12 bases; unmatched junction nucleotides: 17.

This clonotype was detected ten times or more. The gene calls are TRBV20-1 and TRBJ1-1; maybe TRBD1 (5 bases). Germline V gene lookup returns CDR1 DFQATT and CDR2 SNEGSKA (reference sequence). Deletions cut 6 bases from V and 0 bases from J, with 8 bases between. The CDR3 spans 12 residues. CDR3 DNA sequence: TGCAGTGCCGACAGACTGAACACTGAAGCTTTCTTT. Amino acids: CSADRLNTEAFF.

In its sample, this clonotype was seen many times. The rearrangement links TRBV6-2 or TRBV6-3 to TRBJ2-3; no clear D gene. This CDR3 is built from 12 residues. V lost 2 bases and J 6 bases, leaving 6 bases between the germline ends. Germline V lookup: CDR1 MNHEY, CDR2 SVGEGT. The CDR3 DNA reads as TGTGCCAGCAGTTACAACGGGGATACGCAGTATTTT. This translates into CASSYNGDTQYF.

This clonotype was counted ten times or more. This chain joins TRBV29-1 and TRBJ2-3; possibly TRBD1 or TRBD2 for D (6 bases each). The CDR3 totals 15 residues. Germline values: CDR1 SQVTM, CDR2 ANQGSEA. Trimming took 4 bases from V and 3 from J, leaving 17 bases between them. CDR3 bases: TGCAGCGTTGTGAGGGGGGCGAGGAATACAGATACGCAGTATTTT. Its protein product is CSVVRGARNTDTQYF.

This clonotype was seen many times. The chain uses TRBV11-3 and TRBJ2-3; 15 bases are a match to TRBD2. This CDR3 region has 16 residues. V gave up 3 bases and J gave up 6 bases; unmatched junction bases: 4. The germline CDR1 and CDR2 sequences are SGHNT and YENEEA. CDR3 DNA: TGTGCCAGCAGCTTCCGGACTAGCGGGGGGGCCGATACGCAGTATTTT. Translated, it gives CASSFRTSGGADTQYF.

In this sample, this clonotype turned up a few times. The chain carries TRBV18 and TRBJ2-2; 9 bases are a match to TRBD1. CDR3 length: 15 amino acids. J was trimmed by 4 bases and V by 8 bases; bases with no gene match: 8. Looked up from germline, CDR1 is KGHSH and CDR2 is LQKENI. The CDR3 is CASAGTGMTTGELFF. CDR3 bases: TGTGCCAGCGCCGGGACAGGGATGACCACCGGGGAGCTGTTTTTT. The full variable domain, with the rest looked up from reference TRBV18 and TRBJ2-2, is NAGVMQNPRHLVRRRGQEARLRCSPMKGHSHVYWYRQLPEEGLKFMVYLQKENIIDESGMPKERFSAEFPKEGPSILRIQQVVRGDSAAYFCASAGTGMTTGELFFGEGSRLTVL.

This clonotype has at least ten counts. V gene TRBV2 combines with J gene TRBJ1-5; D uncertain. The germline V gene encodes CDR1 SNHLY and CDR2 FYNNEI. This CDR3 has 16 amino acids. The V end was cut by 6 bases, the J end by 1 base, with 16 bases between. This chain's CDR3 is CASSPPTSTSNQPQHF. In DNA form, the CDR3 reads TGTGCCAGCAGCCCTCCAACATCCACCAGCAATCAGCCCCAGCATTTT.

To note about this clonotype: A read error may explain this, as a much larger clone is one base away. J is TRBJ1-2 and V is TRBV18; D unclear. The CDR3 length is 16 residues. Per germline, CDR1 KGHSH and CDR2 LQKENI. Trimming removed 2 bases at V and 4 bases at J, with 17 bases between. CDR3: CASSPEISQNSYGYTF. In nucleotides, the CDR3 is TGTGCCAGCTCACCAGAGATAAGTCAGAACAGCTATGGCTACACCTTC.

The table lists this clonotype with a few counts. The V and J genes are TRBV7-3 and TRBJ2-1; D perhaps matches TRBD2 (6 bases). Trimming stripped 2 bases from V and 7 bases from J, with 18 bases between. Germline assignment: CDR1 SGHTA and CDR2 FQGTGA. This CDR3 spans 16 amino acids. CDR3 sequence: CASSLGAAGRMNEQFF. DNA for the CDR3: TGTGCCAGCAGCTTAGGTGCGGCAGGGAGGATGAATGAGCAGTTCTTC.

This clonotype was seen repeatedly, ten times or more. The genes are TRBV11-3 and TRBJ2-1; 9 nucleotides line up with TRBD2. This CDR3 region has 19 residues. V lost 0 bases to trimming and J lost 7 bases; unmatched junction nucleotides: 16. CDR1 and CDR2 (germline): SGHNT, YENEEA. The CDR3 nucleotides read TGTGCCAGCAGCTTAGATCGGAGACTAGCGGCCCACGGGCGGAATGAGCAGTTCTTC. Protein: CASSLDRRLAAHGRNEQFF.

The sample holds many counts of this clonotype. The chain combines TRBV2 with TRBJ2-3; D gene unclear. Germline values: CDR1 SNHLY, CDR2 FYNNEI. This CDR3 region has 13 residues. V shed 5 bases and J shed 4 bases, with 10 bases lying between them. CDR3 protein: CASSRANSDTQYF. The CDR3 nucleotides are TGTGCCAGCAGTCGGGCCAATTCAGATACGCAGTATTTT.

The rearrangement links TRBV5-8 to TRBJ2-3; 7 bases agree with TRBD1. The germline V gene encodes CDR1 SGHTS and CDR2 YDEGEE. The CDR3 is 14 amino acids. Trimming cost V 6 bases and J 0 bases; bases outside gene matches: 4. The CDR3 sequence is CASTRDSSTDTQYF. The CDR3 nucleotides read TGTGCCAGCACCCGGGACAGTAGCACAGATACGCAGTATTTT.

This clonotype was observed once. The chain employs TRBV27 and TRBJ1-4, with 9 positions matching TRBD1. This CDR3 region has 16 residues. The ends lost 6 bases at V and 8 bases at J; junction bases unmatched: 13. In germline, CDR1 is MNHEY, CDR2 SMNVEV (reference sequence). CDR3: CASRPVGQGRLEKLFF. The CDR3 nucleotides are TGTGCCAGCAGGCCTGTGGGACAGGGTAGATTAGAAAAACTGTTTTTT.

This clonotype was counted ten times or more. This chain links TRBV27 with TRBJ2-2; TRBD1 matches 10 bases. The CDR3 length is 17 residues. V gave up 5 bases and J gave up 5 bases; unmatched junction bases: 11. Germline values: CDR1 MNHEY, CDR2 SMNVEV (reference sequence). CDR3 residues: CASSRPIGTGVTGELFF. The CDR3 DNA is TGTGCCAGCAGTAGGCCGATTGGGACAGGGGTAACCGGGGAGCTGTTTTTT.

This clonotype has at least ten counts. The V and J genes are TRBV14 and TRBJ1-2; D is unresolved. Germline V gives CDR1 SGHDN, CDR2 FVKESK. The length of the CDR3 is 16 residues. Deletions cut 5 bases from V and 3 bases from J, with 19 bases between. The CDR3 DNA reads TGTGCCAGCAGCGAACGGTCTGGGGAGAGCTACTATGGCTACACCTTC. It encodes CASSERSGESYYGYTF.

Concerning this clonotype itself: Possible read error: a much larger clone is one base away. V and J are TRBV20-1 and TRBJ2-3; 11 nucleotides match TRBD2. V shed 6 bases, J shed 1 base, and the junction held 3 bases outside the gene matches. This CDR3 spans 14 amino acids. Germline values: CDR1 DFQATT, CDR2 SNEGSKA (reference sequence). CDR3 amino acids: CSAGTSGRTDTQYF. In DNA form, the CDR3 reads TGCAGTGCGGGGACTAGCGGCCGCACAGATACGCAGTATTTT.

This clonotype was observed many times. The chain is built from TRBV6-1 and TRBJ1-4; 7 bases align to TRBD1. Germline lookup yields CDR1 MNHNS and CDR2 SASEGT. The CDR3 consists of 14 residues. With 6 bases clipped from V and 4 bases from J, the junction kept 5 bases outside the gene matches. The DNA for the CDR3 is TGTGCCAGCAGATTCAGGGGGTTTAATGAAAAACTGTTTTTT. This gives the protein CASRFRGFNEKLFF.

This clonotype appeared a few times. This chain's CDR3 is CASSRAGFSSYNEQFF. CDR3 coding DNA: TGTGCCAGCTCACGTGCCGGATTCAGCTCCTACAATGAGCAGTTCTTC. V and J are TRBV18 and TRBJ2-1; D call uncertain. The germline gives CDR1 KGHSH, CDR2 LQKENI. V lost 4 bases and J lost 0, with 13 bases in between. The CDR3 runs 16 residues. Together with reference TRBV18 and TRBJ2-1, the CDR3 gives the full variable domain: NAGVMQNPRHLVRRRGQEARLRCSPMKGHSHVYWYRQLPEEGLKFMVYLQKENIIDESGMPKERFSAEFPKEGPSILRIQQVVRGDSAAYFCASSRAGFSSYNEQFFGPGTRLTVL.

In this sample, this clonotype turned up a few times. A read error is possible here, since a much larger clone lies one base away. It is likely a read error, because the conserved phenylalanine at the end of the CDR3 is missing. In nucleotides, the CDR3 is TGTGCCAGCAGTGGGTACAGGTCTGAAGCTTTCTCT. It specifies CASSGYRSEAFS. The V gene is TRBV2, the J gene TRBJ1-1, with a tentative D call TRBD1 (5 bases). V was trimmed by 4 bases and J by 6 bases, leaving 9 bases between them. CDR1 and CDR2 (germline): SNHLY, FYNNEI. This CDR3 spans 12 amino acids.